This TCR beta chain is from a study of cytomegalovirus exposure and HLA in healthy donors. Overall study context: Unique TCRs numbering some 80 million, obtained from HLA-typed donors, made up an early data release. Genotyping of roughly 400 donors showed that about 79% belonged to the Caucasian-associated ancestry cluster.

The PCR contained 60 Vbeta and 13 Jbeta primers. TCRdb's table, derived via immunoSEQ multiplex PCR, lists solely in-frame clones and lacks some. The table lists tens of thousands of clones, about 69% of them singletons. General study findings and limits: Despite most TCR sequences being rare, some public TCRs occurred in many donors. Under in vitro conditions, a few CMV-associated chains were confirmed as specific for CMV antigens.

Germline V gene data show CDR1 as SNHLY and CDR2 as FYNNEI. Losses at the gene ends were 6 bases for V and 4 bases for J; bases not matched to a gene: 6. The CDR3 covers 14 residues. With respect to this clone: Its specificity is unknown.

The sample consisted of PBMCs. V is TRBV2 and J is TRBJ1-3, with 7 positions matching TRBD1. The source is a man aged 40-49 years in good health and CMV-seropositive. The CDR3 nucleotides read TGTGCCAGCAGGACAGGGCTTCAAGGAAACACCATATATTTT. Translation gives CASRTGLQGNTIYF.